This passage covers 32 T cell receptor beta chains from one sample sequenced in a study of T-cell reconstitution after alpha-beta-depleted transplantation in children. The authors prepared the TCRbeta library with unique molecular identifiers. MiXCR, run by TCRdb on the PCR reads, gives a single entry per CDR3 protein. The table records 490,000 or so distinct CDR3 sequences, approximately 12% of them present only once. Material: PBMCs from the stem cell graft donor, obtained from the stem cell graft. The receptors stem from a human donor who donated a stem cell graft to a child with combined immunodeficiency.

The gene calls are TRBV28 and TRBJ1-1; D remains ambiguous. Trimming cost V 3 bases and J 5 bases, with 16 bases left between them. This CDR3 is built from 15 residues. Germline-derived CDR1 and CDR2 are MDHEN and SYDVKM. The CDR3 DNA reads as TGTGCCAGCAGTTTTCCATCCGCAGGTTGGACTGAAGCTTTCTTT. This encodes CASSFPSAGWTEAFF.

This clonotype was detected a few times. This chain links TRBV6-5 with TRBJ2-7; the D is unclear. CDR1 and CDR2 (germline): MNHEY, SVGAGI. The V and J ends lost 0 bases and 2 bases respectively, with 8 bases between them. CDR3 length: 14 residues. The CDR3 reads CASSYSGIPYEQYF. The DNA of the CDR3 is TGTGCCAGCAGTTACTCGGGAATTCCCTACGAGCAGTACTTC.

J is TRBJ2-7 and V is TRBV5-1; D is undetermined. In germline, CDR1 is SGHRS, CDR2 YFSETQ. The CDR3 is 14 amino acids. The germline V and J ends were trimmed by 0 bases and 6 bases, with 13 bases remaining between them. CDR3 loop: CASSLVTRGGEQYF. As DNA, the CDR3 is TGCGCCAGCAGCTTGGTAACGCGCGGCGGCGAGCAGTACTTC.

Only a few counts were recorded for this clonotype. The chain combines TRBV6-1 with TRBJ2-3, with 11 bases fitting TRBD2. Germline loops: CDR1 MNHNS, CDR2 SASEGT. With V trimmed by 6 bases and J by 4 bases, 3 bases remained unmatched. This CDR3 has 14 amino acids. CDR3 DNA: TGTGCCAGCAGGACTAGCGGGGTATCAGATACGCAGTATTTT. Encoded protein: CASRTSGVSDTQYF.

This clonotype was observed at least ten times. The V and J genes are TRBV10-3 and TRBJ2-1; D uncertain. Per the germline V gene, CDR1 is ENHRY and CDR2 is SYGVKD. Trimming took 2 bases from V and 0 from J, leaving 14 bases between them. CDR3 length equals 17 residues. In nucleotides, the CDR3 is TGTGCCATCAGTGAGGGAAACAACCCGAGCTCCTACAATGAGCAGTTCTTC. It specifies CAISEGNNPSSYNEQFF.

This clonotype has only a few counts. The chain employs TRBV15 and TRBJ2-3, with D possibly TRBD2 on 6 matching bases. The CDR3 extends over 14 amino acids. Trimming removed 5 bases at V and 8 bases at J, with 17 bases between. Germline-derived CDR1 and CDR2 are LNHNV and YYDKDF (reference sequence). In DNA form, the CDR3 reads TGTGCCACCAGCCGTTCCTCCGAGGGAGGTACGCAGTATTTT. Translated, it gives CATSRSSEGGTQYF.

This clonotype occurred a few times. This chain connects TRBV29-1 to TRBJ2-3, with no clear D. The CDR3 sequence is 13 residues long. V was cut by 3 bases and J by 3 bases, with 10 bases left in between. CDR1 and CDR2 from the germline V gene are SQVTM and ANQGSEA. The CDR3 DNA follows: TGCAGCGTTGACCTAGACATTACAGATACGCAGTATTTT. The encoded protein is CSVDLDITDTQYF.

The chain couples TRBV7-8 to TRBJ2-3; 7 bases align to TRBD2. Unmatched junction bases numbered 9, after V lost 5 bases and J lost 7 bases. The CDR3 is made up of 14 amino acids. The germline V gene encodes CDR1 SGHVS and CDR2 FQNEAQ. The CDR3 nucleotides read TGTGCCAGCAGCCCCGCGGGTAGCGGGTATACGCAGTATTTT. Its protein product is CASSPAGSGYTQYF.

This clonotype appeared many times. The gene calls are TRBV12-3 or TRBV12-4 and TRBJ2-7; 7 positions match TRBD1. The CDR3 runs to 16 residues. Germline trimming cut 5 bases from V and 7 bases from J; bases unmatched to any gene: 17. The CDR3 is CASSPRTGDVMREQYF. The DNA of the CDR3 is TGTGCCAGCAGTCCAAGAACAGGGGACGTAATGCGGGAGCAGTACTTC.

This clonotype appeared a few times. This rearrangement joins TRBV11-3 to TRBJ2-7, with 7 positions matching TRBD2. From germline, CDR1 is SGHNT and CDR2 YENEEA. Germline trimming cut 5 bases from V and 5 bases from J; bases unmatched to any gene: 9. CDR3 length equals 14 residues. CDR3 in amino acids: CASSARTSLDEQYF. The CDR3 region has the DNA TGTGCCAGCAGCGCGCGGACTAGTTTAGACGAGCAGTACTTC.

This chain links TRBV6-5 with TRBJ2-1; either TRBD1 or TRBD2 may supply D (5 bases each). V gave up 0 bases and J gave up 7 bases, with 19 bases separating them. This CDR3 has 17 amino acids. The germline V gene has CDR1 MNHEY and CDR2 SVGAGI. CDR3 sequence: CASSYSMGLAGGNEQFF. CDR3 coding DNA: TGTGCCAGCAGTTACTCGATGGGGCTAGCCGGCGGGAATGAGCAGTTCTTC.

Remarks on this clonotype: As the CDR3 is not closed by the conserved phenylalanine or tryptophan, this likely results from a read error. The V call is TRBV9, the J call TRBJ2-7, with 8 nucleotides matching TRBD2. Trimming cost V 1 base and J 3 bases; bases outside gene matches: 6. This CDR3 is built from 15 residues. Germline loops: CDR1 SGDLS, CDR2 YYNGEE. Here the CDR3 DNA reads TGTGCCAGCAGCGTAAGAAGTAGCGGGGTCTACGAGCAGTACCTC. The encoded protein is CASSVRSSGVYEQYL.

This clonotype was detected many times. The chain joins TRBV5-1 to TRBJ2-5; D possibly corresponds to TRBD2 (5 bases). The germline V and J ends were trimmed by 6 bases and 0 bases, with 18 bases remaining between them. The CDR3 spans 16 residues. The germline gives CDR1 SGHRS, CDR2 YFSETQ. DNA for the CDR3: TGCGCCAGCACCCGAGAGGGCGGCGGCAACCAAGAGACCCAGTACTTC. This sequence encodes CASTREGGGNQETQYF.

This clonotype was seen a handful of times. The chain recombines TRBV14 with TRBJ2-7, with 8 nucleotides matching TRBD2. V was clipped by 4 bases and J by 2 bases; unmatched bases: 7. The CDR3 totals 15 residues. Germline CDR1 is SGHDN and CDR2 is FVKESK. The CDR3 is CASSRGSGRTYEQYF. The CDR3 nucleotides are TGTGCCAGCAGCCGAGGAAGCGGGAGAACCTACGAGCAGTACTTC. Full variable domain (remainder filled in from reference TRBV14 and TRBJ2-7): EAGVTQFPSHSVIEKGQTVTLRCDPISGHDNLYWYRRVMGKEIKFLLHFVKESKQDESGMPNNRFLAERTGGTYSTLKVQPAELEDSGVYFCASSRGSGRTYEQYFGPGTRLTVT.

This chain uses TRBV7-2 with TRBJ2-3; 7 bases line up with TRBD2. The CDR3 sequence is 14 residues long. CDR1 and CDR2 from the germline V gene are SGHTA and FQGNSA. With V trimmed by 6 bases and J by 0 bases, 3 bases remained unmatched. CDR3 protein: CASRLAVSTDTQYF. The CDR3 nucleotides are TGTGCCAGCAGGCTAGCGGTGAGCACAGATACGCAGTATTTT.

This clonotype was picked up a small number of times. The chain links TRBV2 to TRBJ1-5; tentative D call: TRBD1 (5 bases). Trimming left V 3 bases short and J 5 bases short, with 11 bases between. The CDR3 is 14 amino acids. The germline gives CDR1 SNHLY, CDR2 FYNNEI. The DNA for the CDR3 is TGTGCCAGCAGTGAGGGGACCTTCGATCAGCCCCAGCATTTT. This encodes CASSEGTFDQPQHF.

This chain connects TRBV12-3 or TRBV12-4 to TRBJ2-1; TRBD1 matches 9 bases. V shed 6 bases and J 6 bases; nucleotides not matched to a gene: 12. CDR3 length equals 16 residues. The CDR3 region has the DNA TGTGCCAGCAGGCAGGCCGGGACAGGGAAACCCAATGAGCAGTTCTTC. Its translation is CASRQAGTGKPNEQFF.

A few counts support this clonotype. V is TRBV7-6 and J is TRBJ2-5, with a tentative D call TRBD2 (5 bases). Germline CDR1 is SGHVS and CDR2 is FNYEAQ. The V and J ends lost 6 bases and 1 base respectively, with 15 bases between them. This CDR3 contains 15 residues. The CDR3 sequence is CASSARTVSQETQYF. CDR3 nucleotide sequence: TGTGCCAGCAGTGCCCGGACTGTCTCCCAAGAGACCCAGTACTTC.

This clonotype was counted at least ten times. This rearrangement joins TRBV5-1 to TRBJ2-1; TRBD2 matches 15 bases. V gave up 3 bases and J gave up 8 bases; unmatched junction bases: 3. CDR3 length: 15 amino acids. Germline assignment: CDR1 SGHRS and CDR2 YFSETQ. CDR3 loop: CASSSGLAGGHEQFF. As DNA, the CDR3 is TGCGCCAGCAGCTCGGGACTAGCGGGAGGTCATGAGCAGTTCTTC.

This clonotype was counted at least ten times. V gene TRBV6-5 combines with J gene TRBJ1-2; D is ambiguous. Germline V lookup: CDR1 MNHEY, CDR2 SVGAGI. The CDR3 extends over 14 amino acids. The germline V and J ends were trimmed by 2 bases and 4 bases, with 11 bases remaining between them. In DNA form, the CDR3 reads TGTGCCAGCAGTTACGGGCAGGCCCCCTATGGCTACACCTTC. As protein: CASSYGQAPYGYTF.

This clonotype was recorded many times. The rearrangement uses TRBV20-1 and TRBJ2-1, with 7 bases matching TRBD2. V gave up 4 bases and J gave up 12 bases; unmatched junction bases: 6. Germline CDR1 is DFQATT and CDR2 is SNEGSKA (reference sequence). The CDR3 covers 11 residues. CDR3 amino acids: CSAILSGVQFF. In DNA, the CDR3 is TGCAGTGCTATCCTCAGCGGGGTGCAGTTCTTC.

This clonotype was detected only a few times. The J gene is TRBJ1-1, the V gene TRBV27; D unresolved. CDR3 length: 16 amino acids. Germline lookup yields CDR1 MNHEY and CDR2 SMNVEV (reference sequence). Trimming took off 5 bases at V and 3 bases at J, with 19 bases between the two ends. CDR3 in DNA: TGTGCCAGCAGTCTCGGGCCTCAAGGTAGGGACACTGAAGCTTTCTTT. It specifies CASSLGPQGRDTEAFF.

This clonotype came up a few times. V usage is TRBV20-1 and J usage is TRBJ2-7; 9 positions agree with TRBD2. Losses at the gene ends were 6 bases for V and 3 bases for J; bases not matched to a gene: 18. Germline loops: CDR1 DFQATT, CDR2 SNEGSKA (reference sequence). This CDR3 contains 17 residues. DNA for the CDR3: TGCAGTGCCCGCCCCGGGACTAGCCTTTTACCTTTCTACGAGCAGTACTTC. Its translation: CSARPGTSLLPFYEQYF.

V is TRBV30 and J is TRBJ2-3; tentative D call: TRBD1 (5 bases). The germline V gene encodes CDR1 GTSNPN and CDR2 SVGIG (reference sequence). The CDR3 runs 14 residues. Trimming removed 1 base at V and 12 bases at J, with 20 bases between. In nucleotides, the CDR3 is TGTGCCTGGAGTGATATAGGGGCGGCGGTGGGCCAGTATTTT. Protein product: CAWSDIGAAVGQYF.

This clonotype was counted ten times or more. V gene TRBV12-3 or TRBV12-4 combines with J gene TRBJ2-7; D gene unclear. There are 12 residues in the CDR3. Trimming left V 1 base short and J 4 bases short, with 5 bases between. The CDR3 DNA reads TGTGCCAGCAGTTTAGAGATATACGAGCAGTACTTC. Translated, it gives CASSLEIYEQYF.

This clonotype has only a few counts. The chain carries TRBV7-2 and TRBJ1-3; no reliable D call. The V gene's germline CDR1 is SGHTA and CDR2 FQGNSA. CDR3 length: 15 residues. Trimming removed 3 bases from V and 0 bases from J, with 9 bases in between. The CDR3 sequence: CASSFGRSSGNTIYF. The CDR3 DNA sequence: TGTGCCAGCAGCTTCGGGCGGAGCTCTGGAAACACCATATATTTT.

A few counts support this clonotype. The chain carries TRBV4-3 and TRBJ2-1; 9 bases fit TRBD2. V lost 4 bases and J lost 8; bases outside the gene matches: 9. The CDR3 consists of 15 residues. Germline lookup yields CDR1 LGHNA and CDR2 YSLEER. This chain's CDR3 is CASSPHSGGFDEQFF. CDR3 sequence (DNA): TGCGCCAGCAGCCCCCATAGCGGGGGATTCGATGAGCAGTTCTTC.

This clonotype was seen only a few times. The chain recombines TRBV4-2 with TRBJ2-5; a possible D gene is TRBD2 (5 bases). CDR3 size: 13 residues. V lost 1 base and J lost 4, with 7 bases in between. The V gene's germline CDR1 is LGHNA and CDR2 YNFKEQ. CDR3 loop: CASSQGRGETQYF. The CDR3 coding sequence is TGTGCCAGCAGCCAAGGTCGGGGAGAGACCCAGTACTTC.

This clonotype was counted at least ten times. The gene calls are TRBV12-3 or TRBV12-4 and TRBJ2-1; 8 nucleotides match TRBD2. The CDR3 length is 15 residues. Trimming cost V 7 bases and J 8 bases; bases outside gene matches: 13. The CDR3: CASIRAGEGLDEQFF. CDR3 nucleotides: TGTGCCAGCATAAGAGCGGGAGAAGGTTTAGATGAGCAGTTCTTC.

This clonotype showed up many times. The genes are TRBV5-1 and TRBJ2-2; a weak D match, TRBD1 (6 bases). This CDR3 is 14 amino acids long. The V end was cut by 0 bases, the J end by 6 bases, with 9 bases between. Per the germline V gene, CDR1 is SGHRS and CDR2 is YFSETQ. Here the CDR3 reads CASSLEQGPGELFF. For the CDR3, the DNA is TGCGCCAGCAGCTTGGAACAGGGCCCCGGGGAGCTGTTTTTT.

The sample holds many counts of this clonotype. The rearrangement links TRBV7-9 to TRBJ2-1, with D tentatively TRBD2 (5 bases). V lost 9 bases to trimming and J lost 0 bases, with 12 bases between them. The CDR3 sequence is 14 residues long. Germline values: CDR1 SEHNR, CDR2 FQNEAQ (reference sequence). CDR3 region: CASTSGSSYNEQFF. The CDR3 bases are TGTGCCAGTACATCGGGGAGCTCCTACAATGAGCAGTTCTTC.

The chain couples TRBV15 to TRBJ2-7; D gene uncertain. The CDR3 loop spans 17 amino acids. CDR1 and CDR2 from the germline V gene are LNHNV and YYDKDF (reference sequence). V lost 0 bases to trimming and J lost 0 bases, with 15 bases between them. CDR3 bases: TGTGCCACCAGCAGAGATTCAGCGCTGGGGTACTCCTACGAGCAGTACTTC. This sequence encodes CATSRDSALGYSYEQYF.